This T cell receptor (beta chain) appears in the sequencing data of a study of T cell changes during pregnancy in multiple sclerosis. The assay was immunoSEQ multiplex PCR, and TCRdb's table has in-frame clones only and misses some. The sample yields about 100,000 clones, around 92% seen once. The CDR3 loop spans 15 amino acids. V lost 2 bases to trimming and J lost 8 bases; unmatched junction nucleotides: 10. Per the germline V gene, CDR1 is MDHEN and CDR2 is SYDVKM. The V call is TRBV28, the J call TRBJ1-2, with 8 bases fitting TRBD1. Sequencing was performed on peripheral blood, taken after pregnancy. The sequence was obtained from a female donor with multiple sclerosis, enrolled in a pregnancy study. The CDR3 loop is CASSLGGQGQGGYTF. The DNA of the CDR3 is TGTGCCAGCAGTTTAGGCGGACAGGGTCAGGGGGGCTACACCTTC.